A single sample is the source of the 32 T cell receptor beta chains below, sequenced in a study of beta chain features in type 1 diabetes. These TCRs are of unknown antigen specificity. Study findings and constraints: Type 1 diabetes patients had moderately but significantly shorter TCRB CDR3s in all four CD4+ subsets.

Every isolated RNA sample was fully reverse transcribed, so sequencing captured expressed TCRB transcripts. The assay was immunoSEQ multiplex PCR, and TCRdb's table has in-frame clones only and misses some. The sample shows 310,000 or so clones, roughly 15% of them seen only once. Specimen: naive CD4+ T cells from blood. These receptor sequences come from a man aged 18 to 29 with type 1 diabetes.

This clone was seen a handful of times. This same CDR3 is encoded by further DNA sequences in the sample. The chain has TRBV7-2 and TRBJ1-1; TRBD1 aligns across 7 bases. The CDR3 spans 14 residues. Germline V CDR1 and CDR2: SGHTA, FQGNSA. Losses at the gene ends were 1 base for V and 4 bases for J; bases not matched to a gene: 3. CDR3 in DNA: TGTGCCAGCAGCTTAGTCCAGGGGGGCACTGAAGCTTTCTTT. Amino acid sequence: CASSLVQGGTEAFF.

This chain joins TRBV7-2 and TRBJ2-5; D may be TRBD2 (6 bases). The V end lost 1 base, the J end lost 7 bases, and 13 bases lay between the germline ends. The germline CDR1 and CDR2 sequences are SGHTA and FQGNSA. The CDR3 contains 14 residues. CDR3 DNA: TGTGCCAGCAGCTTAGTACCTGCCGGGGGGACCCAGTACTTC. As protein: CASSLVPAGGTQYF.

J is TRBJ2-7 and V is TRBV5-4; 10 bases agree with TRBD2. CDR1 and CDR2 (germline): SGHNT, YYREEE (reference sequence). V shed 0 bases, J shed 5 bases, and the junction held 5 bases outside the gene matches. The CDR3 has 15 residues. CDR3 region: CASSLAKRGGDEQYF. The CDR3 DNA reads TGTGCCAGCAGCTTGGCGAAGCGGGGGGGAGACGAGCAGTACTTC.

This clone came up a few times. The V call is TRBV9, the J call TRBJ2-5; a possible D gene is TRBD2 (6 bases). Germline-derived CDR1 and CDR2 are SGDLS and YYNGEE. Trimming took off 0 bases at V and 4 bases at J, with 13 bases between the two ends. The CDR3 has 15 residues. Here the CDR3 reads CASSVVSGVGETQYF. CDR3 in DNA: TGTGCCAGCAGCGTAGTGTCGGGGGTTGGAGAGACCCAGTACTTC.

In this sample, this clone turned up a few times. The J gene is TRBJ2-4, the V gene TRBV28; 8 bases match TRBD2. CDR3 length: 14 residues. CDR1 is MDHEN and CDR2 is SYDVKM in the germline V gene. J lost 4 bases, V lost 4 bases, and 3 bases had no gene match. As DNA, the CDR3 is TGTGCCAGCAGTTCGCCGGGGGGGAAAAACATTCAGTACTTC. Translation: CASSSPGGKNIQYF. Full variable domain (rest looked up from reference TRBV28 and TRBJ2-4): DVKVTQSSRYLVKRTGEKVFLECVQDMDHENMFWYRQDPGLGLRLIYFSYDVKMKEKGDIPEGYSVSREKKERFSLILESASTNQTSMYLCASSSPGGKNIQYFGAGTRLSVL.

V usage is TRBV2 and J usage is TRBJ1-1; 8 bases fit TRBD1. The V gene end was trimmed by 7 bases and the J gene end by 1 base; junction bases not matched to a gene: 8. Germline-derived CDR1 and CDR2 are SNHLY and FYNNEI. CDR3 size: 15 residues. The CDR3 protein is CASNRRGQGNTEAFF. CDR3 sequence (DNA): TGTGCCAGCAACCGCAGGGGGCAGGGGAACACTGAAGCTTTCTTT.

The chain is built from TRBV19 and TRBJ1-5; D uncertain. This CDR3 spans 14 amino acids. V lost 6 bases to trimming and J lost 4 bases, with 13 bases between them. Per the germline V gene, CDR1 is LNHDA and CDR2 is SQIVND (reference sequence). The CDR3 loop reads CASRRDLGNQPQHF. The CDR3 nucleotides are TGTGCCAGTAGACGGGATCTCGGGAATCAGCCCCAGCATTTT. The variable domain in full, completed from reference TRBV19 and TRBJ1-5, reads DGGITQSPKYLFRKEGQNVTLSCEQNLNHDAMYWYRQDPGQGLRLIYYSQIVNDFQKGDIAEGYSVSREKKESFPLTVTSAQKNPTAFYLCASRRDLGNQPQHFGDGTRLSIL.

The rearrangement uses TRBV5-4 and TRBJ1-2; weak D call: TRBD1 (6 bases). Germline V gene sequence: CDR1 SGHNT, CDR2 YYREEE (reference sequence). With 4 bases removed from V and 5 bases from J, the gap between germline ends came to 15 bases. The CDR3 extends over 14 amino acids. CDR3 protein: CASSPATGAYGYTF. In DNA, the CDR3 is TGTGCCAGCAGCCCCGCGACAGGCGCGTATGGCTACACCTTC.

The genes are TRBV5-1 and TRBJ2-4; TRBD2 matches 10 bases. Germline V CDR1 and CDR2: SGHRS, YFSETQ. The CDR3 is 17 amino acids. J was trimmed by 7 bases and V by 1 base; bases with no gene match: 11. The chain's CDR3 is CASSLSASGSLGNIQYF. As DNA, the CDR3 is TGCGCCAGCAGCTTGTCGGCTAGCGGGAGTCTGGGGAACATTCAGTACTTC.

V usage is TRBV28 and J usage is TRBJ1-6; D is ambiguous. The CDR3 totals 14 residues. Germline V gene sequence: CDR1 MDHEN, CDR2 SYDVKM. Between the trimmed V and J ends, which lost 5 bases and 5 bases, there was a span of 10 bases. CDR3: CASSSFSNNSPLHF. CDR3 bases: TGTGCCAGCAGTAGTTTCAGTAATAATTCACCCCTCCACTTT.

The rearrangement joins TRBV27 to TRBJ2-1; 7 nucleotides agree with TRBD2. Per germline, CDR1 MNHEY and CDR2 SMNVEV (reference sequence). V shed 5 bases, J shed 0 bases, and the junction held 7 bases outside the gene matches. This CDR3 region has 16 residues. Written as DNA, the CDR3 is TGTGCCAGCAGTCCAAGGGGCGGGAGCTCCTACAATGAGCAGTTCTTC. It translates to CASSPRGGSSYNEQFF.

This clone was detected only a few times. The chain combines TRBV5-1 with TRBJ2-6; 7 bases match TRBD1. The CDR3 spans 17 residues. CDR1 is SGHRS, CDR2 YFSETQ, per germline. Trimming cost V 1 base and J 0 bases; bases outside gene matches: 4. CDR3 sequence reads: CASSLTGVGSGANVLTF. CDR3 coding DNA: TGCGCCAGCAGCTTGACAGGGGTTGGCTCTGGGGCCAACGTCCTGACTTTC.

This clone was counted a few times. The V call is TRBV7-2, the J call TRBJ2-1; perhaps TRBD1 as D (5 bases). Germline V lookup: CDR1 SGHTA, CDR2 FQGNSA. V lost 3 bases to trimming and J lost 0 bases, with 9 bases between them. This CDR3 region has 15 residues. CDR3 amino acids: CASSFRTSSYNEQFF. In DNA, the CDR3 is TGTGCCAGCAGCTTTCGGACAAGCTCCTACAATGAGCAGTTCTTC.

V and J are TRBV7-2 and TRBJ2-3, with a tentative D call TRBD2 (6 bases). CDR1 SGHTA and CDR2 FQGNSA come from the germline V gene. Trimming took off 5 bases at V and 5 bases at J, with 17 bases between the two ends. There are 15 residues in the CDR3. The CDR3 region is CASSVNLAKGDTQYF. The CDR3 DNA reads TGTGCCAGCAGCGTAAACCTAGCGAAGGGAGATACGCAGTATTTT. Full variable domain (outside the CDR3, taken from reference TRBV7-2 and TRBJ2-3): GAGVSQSPSNKVTEKGKDVELRCDPISGHTALYWYRQSLGQGLEFLIYFQGNSAPDKSGLPSDRFSAERTGGSVSTLTIQRTQQEDSAVYLCASSVNLAKGDTQYFGPGTRLTVL.

The chain combines TRBV6-5 with TRBJ2-1, with TRBD1 matching 7 bases. With V trimmed by 5 bases and J by 3 bases, 7 bases remained unmatched. This CDR3 spans 15 amino acids. CDR1 and CDR2 from the germline V gene are MNHEY and SVGAGI. DNA for the CDR3: TGTGCCAGCAGTCAGAGGTGGGACAGCTACAATGAGCAGTTCTTC. Amino acid sequence: CASSQRWDSYNEQFF.

The chain has TRBV28 and TRBJ1-2; no clear D. V was pared by 11 bases and J by 4 bases, with 11 bases between. Per germline, CDR1 MDHEN and CDR2 SYDVKM. The CDR3 loop spans 11 amino acids. CDR3 region: CAASEAYGYTF. For the CDR3, the DNA is TGTGCCGCAAGCGAAGCCTATGGCTACACCTTC.

The gene calls are TRBV18 and TRBJ2-7, with 7 bases aligning to TRBD2. V shed 1 base, J shed 7 bases, and the junction held 7 bases outside the gene matches. Germline V lookup: CDR1 KGHSH, CDR2 LQKENI. This CDR3 contains 14 residues. The CDR3 nucleotides read TGTGCCAGCTCACCACAGGGCGGGGGTCGGGAGCAGTACTTC. Protein product: CASSPQGGGREQYF.

The V gene is TRBV2, the J gene TRBJ1-1; D unresolved. Per germline, CDR1 SNHLY and CDR2 FYNNEI. The CDR3 loop spans 14 amino acids. Trimming took off 6 bases at V and 4 bases at J, with 15 bases between the two ends. In nucleotides, the CDR3 is TGTGCCAGCAGGGAGATACCGGGATTCACTGAAGCTTTCTTT. Amino acids: CASREIPGFTEAFF.

This clone was seen only a few times. The rearrangement joins TRBV18 to TRBJ2-7; 9 nucleotides line up with TRBD1. This CDR3 has 13 residues. Germline lookup yields CDR1 KGHSH and CDR2 LQKENI. V was pared by 5 bases and J by 3 bases, with 2 bases of the junction left unmatched. In DNA form, the CDR3 reads TGTGCCAGCTCAGGGGACAGGGTCTACGAGCAGTACTTC. This codes for CASSGDRVYEQYF. Full variable domain (missing parts from reference TRBV18 and TRBJ2-7): NAGVMQNPRHLVRRRGQEARLRCSPMKGHSHVYWYRQLPEEGLKFMVYLQKENIIDESGMPKERFSAEFPKEGPSILRIQQVVRGDSAAYFCASSGDRVYEQYFGPGTRLTVT.

This clone was observed a single time. CDR3: CASSPRLAGVSSSYEQYF. Written as DNA, the CDR3 is TGTGCCAGCAGTCCCCGGTTAGCGGGAGTTTCGAGCTCCTACGAGCAGTACTTC. V is TRBV27 and J is TRBJ2-7; 9 bases match TRBD2. With 5 bases clipped from V and 0 bases from J, the junction kept 14 bases outside the gene matches. The CDR3 extends over 18 amino acids. Per the germline V gene, CDR1 is MNHEY and CDR2 is SMNVEV (reference sequence).

This clone came up a few times. The rearrangement uses TRBV4-3 and TRBJ2-5; 10 nucleotides agree with TRBD2. Germline V gene sequence: CDR1 LGHNA, CDR2 YSLEER. The CDR3 contains 15 residues. V shed 1 base, J shed 6 bases, and the junction held 5 bases outside the gene matches. The CDR3 spells CASSQGAGGPQTQYF. CDR3 DNA sequence: TGCGCCAGCAGCCAAGGAGCGGGGGGGCCACAGACCCAGTACTTC.

This clone appeared a single time. The chain links TRBV27 to TRBJ2-7; D is perhaps TRBD1 (6 bases). The CDR3 loop spans 12 amino acids. Trimming cost V 5 bases and J 5 bases, with 10 bases left between them. Looked up from germline, CDR1 is MNHEY and CDR2 is SMNVEV (reference sequence). The CDR3 region has the DNA TGTGCCAGCAGTGCACAGGGAAACGAGCAGTACTTC. Translated: CASSAQGNEQYF.

The rearrangement links TRBV9 to TRBJ2-2; D is unresolved. Germline CDR1 and CDR2: SGDLS and YYNGEE. The V end lost 0 bases, the J end lost 5 bases, and 5 bases lay between the germline ends. The CDR3 contains 13 residues. CDR3 sequence (DNA): TGTGCCAGCAGCGTAGCCCAAACCGGGGAGCTGTTTTTT. Its translation: CASSVAQTGELFF.

This clone was detected a few times. The chain uses TRBV6-1 and TRBJ2-7; tentatively, D is TRBD1 (6 bases). The germline CDR1 and CDR2 sequences are MNHNS and SASEGT. The ends were cut back, 4 bases at V and 2 bases at J, with 12 bases in the middle. CDR3 size: 14 residues. CDR3 DNA sequence: TGTGCCAGCAGTGTAAGACAGGATCCCTACGAGCAGTACTTC. Its protein is CASSVRQDPYEQYF.

There are a few counts of this clone. The genes are TRBV30 and TRBJ2-7; 7 bases map to TRBD1. The CDR3 contains 15 residues. Trimming cost V 1 base and J 0 bases; bases outside gene matches: 6. Germline V lookup: CDR1 GTSNPN, CDR2 SVGIG (reference sequence). In DNA form, the CDR3 reads TGTGCCTGGAGTGGTTACAGGGGACGCTCCTACGAGCAGTACTTC. As protein: CAWSGYRGRSYEQYF.

This clone appeared a single time. The chain carries TRBV18 and TRBJ1-1; 7 bases are a match to TRBD1. The germline gives CDR1 KGHSH, CDR2 LQKENI. The CDR3 is 16 residues long. With 6 bases clipped from V and 6 bases from J, the junction kept 16 bases outside the gene matches. The DNA for the CDR3 is TGTGCCAGCTCCACTGACAGGGTCGCTCCGATCTCTGAAGCTTTCTTT. This translates into CASSTDRVAPISEAFF.

The rearrangement links TRBV28 to TRBJ1-2; D not certain. The CDR3 length is 17 residues. Germline CDR1 is MDHEN and CDR2 is SYDVKM. V lost 6 bases and J lost 2, with 22 bases in between. CDR3 DNA sequence: TGTGCCAGCAGCAGTTGGCCCCGGATGGCGGAAAACTATGGCTACACCTTC. Protein sequence: CASSSWPRMAENYGYTF.

The chain uses TRBV5-4 and TRBJ2-7; a weak D match, TRBD2 (5 bases). Germline loops: CDR1 SGHNT, CDR2 YYREEE (reference sequence). This CDR3 is 13 amino acids long. Trimming took 0 bases from V and 7 from J, leaving 11 bases between them. This chain's CDR3 is CASSLDGVGEQYF. The DNA for the CDR3 is TGTGCCAGCAGCTTGGACGGGGTAGGGGAGCAGTACTTC. The full variable domain, with the rest looked up from reference TRBV5-4 and TRBJ2-7, is ETGVTQSPTHLIKTRGQQVTLRCSSQSGHNTVSWYQQALGQGPQFIFQYYREEENGRGNFPPRFSGLQFPNYSSELNVNALELDDSALYLCASSLDGVGEQYFGPGTRLTVT.

The chain couples TRBV5-1 to TRBJ2-7; TRBD2 might be the D (6 bases). The CDR3 contains 15 residues. Germline CDR1 is SGHRS and CDR2 is YFSETQ. Trimming shortened V by 0 bases and J by 2 bases, and 12 bases separated the two germline ends. The CDR3 DNA sequence: TGCGCCAGCAGCTTGGTGGCGGGACCTCCCTACGAGCAGTACTTC. This encodes CASSLVAGPPYEQYF. Combining the CDR3 with reference TRBV5-1 and TRBJ2-7 gives the whole variable domain KAGVTQTPRYLIKTRGQQVTLSCSPISGHRSVSWYQQTPGQGLQFLFEYFSETQRNKGNFPGRFSGRQFSNSRSEMNVSTLELGDSALYLCASSLVAGPPYEQYFGPGTRLTVT.

The chain carries TRBV30 and TRBJ1-1; 10 nucleotides align to TRBD1. Trimming removed 4 bases from V and 10 bases from J; junction bases left unmatched: 6. The CDR3 extends over 12 amino acids. The V gene's germline CDR1 is GTSNPN and CDR2 SVGIG (reference sequence). CDR3 sequence (DNA): TGTGCCTGGAATTGGGACAGGGGCCTAGCTTTCTTT. It codes for CAWNWDRGLAFF.

This clone has just a few counts. The V and J genes are TRBV19 and TRBJ1-1; D not resolved. CDR1 is LNHDA and CDR2 is SQIVND in the germline V gene (reference sequence). This CDR3 has 16 amino acids. Trimming removed 0 bases at V and 1 base at J, with 12 bases between. CDR3 protein: CASSIDFLRGNTEAFF. The CDR3 DNA follows: TGTGCCAGTAGTATAGATTTTTTGCGCGGGAACACTGAAGCTTTCTTT. Supplemented by reference TRBV19 and TRBJ1-1, the full variable domain reads DGGITQSPKYLFRKEGQNVTLSCEQNLNHDAMYWYRQDPGQGLRLIYYSQIVNDFQKGDIAEGYSVSREKKESFPLTVTSAQKNPTAFYLCASSIDFLRGNTEAFFGQGTRLTVV.

The CDR3 is CASSDRGSYEQYF. In nucleotides, the CDR3 is TGTGCCAGCAGTGATCGGGGGTCCTACGAGCAGTACTTC. The V and J genes are TRBV2 and TRBJ2-7; perhaps TRBD2 as D (6 bases). The CDR3 loop spans 13 amino acids. Germline assignment: CDR1 SNHLY and CDR2 FYNNEI. Trimming removed 3 bases from V and 1 base from J, with 7 bases in between.